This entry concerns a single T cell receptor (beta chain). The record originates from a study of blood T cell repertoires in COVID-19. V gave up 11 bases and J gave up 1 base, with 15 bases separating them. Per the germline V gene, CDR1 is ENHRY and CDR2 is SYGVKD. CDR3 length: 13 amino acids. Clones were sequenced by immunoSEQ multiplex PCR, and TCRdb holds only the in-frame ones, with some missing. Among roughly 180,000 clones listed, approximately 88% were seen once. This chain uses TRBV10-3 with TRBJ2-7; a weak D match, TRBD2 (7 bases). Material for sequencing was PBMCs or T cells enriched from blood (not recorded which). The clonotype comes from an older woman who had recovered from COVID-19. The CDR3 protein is CAAIGGASYEQYF. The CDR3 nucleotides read TGTGCCGCCATTGGGGGGGCTTCCTACGAGCAGTACTTC.